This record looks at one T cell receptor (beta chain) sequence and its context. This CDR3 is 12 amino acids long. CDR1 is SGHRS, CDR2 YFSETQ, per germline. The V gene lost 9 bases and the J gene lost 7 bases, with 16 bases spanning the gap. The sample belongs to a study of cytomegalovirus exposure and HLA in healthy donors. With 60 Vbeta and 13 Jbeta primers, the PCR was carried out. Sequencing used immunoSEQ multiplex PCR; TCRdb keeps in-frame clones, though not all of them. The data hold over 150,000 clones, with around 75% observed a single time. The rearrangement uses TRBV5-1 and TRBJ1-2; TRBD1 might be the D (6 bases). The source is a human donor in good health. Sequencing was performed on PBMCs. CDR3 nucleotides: TGCGCCACCCAGGGGTCATGGGGTGGCTACACCTTC. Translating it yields CATQGSWGGYTF.